Sequencing of this T cell receptor beta chain was carried out in a study of sequential checkpoint blockade in melanoma. Across the study: TCRβ was sequenced from DNA of 75 to 95 pretreatment tumors.

The CDR3 consists of 18 residues. The V gene's germline CDR1 is MNHGY and CDR2 SAAAGT. V shed 2 bases, J shed 9 bases, and the junction held 11 bases outside the gene matches. Specified treatment: randomized to nivolumab then ipilimumab (arm A) or the reverse (arm B). Profiling relied on immunoSEQ multiplex PCR, and the TCRdb table lists in-frame clones only, not all of them. Among a few thousand clones listed, approximately 22% were seen once. This clone was counted between two and nine times. The J gene is TRBJ1-6, the V gene TRBV6-8, with 12 nucleotides matching TRBD1. The sequence was collected from a human patient with melanoma. Some clones in this sample may be carry-over from other donors' samples. Here the sequenced sample was tumor tissue (inferred from file names), taken from a patient given nivolumab and ipilimumab in sequence. The CDR3 bases are TGTGCCAGCAGTTACGGCCCATTGGGACAGGGGGCTTTTTCACCCCTCCACTTT. This encodes CASSYGPLGQGAFSPLHF.